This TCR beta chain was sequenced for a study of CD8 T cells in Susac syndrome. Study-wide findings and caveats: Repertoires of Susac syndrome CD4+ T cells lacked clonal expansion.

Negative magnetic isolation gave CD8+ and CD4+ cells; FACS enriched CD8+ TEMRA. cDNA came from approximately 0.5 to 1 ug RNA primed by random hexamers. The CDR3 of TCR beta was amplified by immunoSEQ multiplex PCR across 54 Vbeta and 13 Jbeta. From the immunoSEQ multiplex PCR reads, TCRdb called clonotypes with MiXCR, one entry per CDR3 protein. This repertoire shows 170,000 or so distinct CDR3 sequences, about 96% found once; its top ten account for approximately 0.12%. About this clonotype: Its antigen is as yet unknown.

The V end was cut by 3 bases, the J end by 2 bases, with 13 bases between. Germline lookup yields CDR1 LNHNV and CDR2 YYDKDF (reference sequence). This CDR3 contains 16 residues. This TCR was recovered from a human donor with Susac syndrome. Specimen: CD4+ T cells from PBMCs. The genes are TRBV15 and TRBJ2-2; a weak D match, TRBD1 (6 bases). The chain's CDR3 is CATSRATGINTGELFF. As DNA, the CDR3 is TGTGCCACCAGCAGGGCCACAGGGATCAACACCGGGGAGCTGTTTTTT.